The present entry profiles one T cell receptor (beta chain) with its context. How the authors handled the data: It was from reference gene primer amplification that nucleated cell counts were estimated. Sequencing was performed with immunoSEQ multiplex PCR; in TCRdb, only in-frame clones are kept and a portion is missing. That table supplies the V and J calls and clone size; D and trimming were determined from the DNA. The sample lists over 140,000 clones, about four fifths occurring once. V trimming: 4 bases; J trimming: 3 bases; junction bases outside the gene matches: 6. The CDR3 has 16 amino acids. CDR1 SGHDN and CDR2 FVKESK come from the germline V gene. The data belong to a study of blood T cell repertoires in COVID-19.

The specimen sequenced was peripheral blood. The receptor's source is a woman aged 55-70 years with acute or convalescent COVID-19. The rearrangement links TRBV14 to TRBJ2-2; 9 nucleotides align to TRBD1. CDR3 amino acids: CASSPGTGLYTGELFF. The CDR3 DNA reads TGTGCCAGCAGCCCCGGGACAGGGTTGTACACCGGGGAGCTGTTTTTT.